The rows below give T cell receptor beta chains drawn from one sample of a study of T cell changes during pregnancy in multiple sclerosis. Some clones are missing from TCRdb's copy, which holds only in-frame ones; the method was immunoSEQ multiplex PCR. Of approximately 30,000 clones in the sample, 90% were seen once. The source material was CD8+ T cells from peripheral blood mononuclear cells, sampled before pregnancy. These TCRs come from a female donor with multiple sclerosis, enrolled in a pregnancy study. Both conserved end residues are part of each CDR3. Each record gives: D gene, clone size, J gene, CDR3 length, V gene, CDR3 DNA, CDR3 protein. The D gene is left open where the match is weak. Size is omitted from some rows. Given values are once, few, many or a class for expanded clones.

D gene: -
clone size: -
J gene: TRBJ2-7
CDR3 length: 13
V gene: TRBV7-9
CDR3 DNA: TGTGCCAGCCGCAGCGGGTATCAGGACGAGCAGTACTTC
CDR3 protein: CASRSGYQDEQYF

D gene: TRBD1
clone size: -
J gene: TRBJ1-1
CDR3 length: 13
V gene: TRBV4-1
CDR3 DNA: TGCGCCAGCAGCCTGGGGACAGACCCTGAAGCTTTCTTT
CDR3 protein: CASSLGTDPEAFF

D gene: TRBD2
clone size: -
J gene: TRBJ2-1
CDR3 length: 15
V gene: TRBV7-7
CDR3 DNA: TGTGCCAGCAGCTTAGACAGCGGGGGGGGAAATGAGCAGTTCTTC
CDR3 protein: CASSLDSGGGNEQFF

D gene: TRBD1
clone size: -
J gene: TRBJ2-7
CDR3 length: 13
V gene: TRBV7-7
CDR3 DNA: TGTGCCAGCAGCTTAACAGGGGACAACGAGCAGTACTTC
CDR3 protein: CASSLTGDNEQYF

D gene: -
clone size: -
J gene: TRBJ2-7
CDR3 length: 15
V gene: TRBV18
CDR3 DNA: TGTGCCAGCTCACCGAATTTAGGGGGAACCTACGAGCAGTACTTC
CDR3 protein: CASSPNLGGTYEQYF

D gene: TRBD1
clone size: -
J gene: TRBJ1-1
CDR3 length: 15
V gene: TRBV6-5
CDR3 DNA: TGTGCCAGCAGTTATCCGGGACAGGGTGGGACTGAAGCTTTCTTT
CDR3 protein: CASSYPGQGGTEAFF

D gene: TRBD2
clone size: -
J gene: TRBJ2-1
CDR3 length: 16
V gene: TRBV7-2
CDR3 DNA: TGTGCCAGCAGCTTAGTGGGCGGGGGGTACTACAATGAGCAGTTCTTC
CDR3 protein: CASSLVGGGYYNEQFF

D gene: TRBD2
clone size: -
J gene: TRBJ2-5
CDR3 length: 15
V gene: TRBV7-9
CDR3 DNA: TGTGCCAGCAGCAAGACTAGCGGATCCCAAGAGACCCAGTACTTC
CDR3 protein: CASSKTSGSQETQYF

D gene: -
clone size: -
J gene: TRBJ1-5
CDR3 length: 16
V gene: TRBV4-2
CDR3 DNA: TGTGCCAGCAGCCAAGGTATTTTTCGGGGTGATCAGCCCCAGCATTTT
CDR3 protein: CASSQGIFRGDQPQHF

D gene: TRBD1
clone size: -
J gene: TRBJ1-1
CDR3 length: 15
V gene: TRBV19
CDR3 DNA: TGTGCCAGTAGTACCTCAGGGGGCCGCAGCACTGAAGCTTTCTTT
CDR3 protein: CASSTSGGRSTEAFF

D gene: TRBD2
clone size: -
J gene: TRBJ2-5
CDR3 length: 16
V gene: TRBV4-1
CDR3 DNA: TGCGCCAGCAGCCAAGTAGCGGGAGGGCCTGGGGAGACCCAGTACTTC
CDR3 protein: CASSQVAGGPGETQYF

D gene: TRBD1
clone size: -
J gene: TRBJ2-1
CDR3 length: 15
V gene: TRBV4-1
CDR3 DNA: TGCGCCAGCAGCTCCCGACAGGGGCCTTCAGGTGAGCAGTTCTTC
CDR3 protein: CASSSRQGPSGEQFF

D gene: TRBD2
clone size: -
J gene: TRBJ2-7
CDR3 length: 15
V gene: TRBV19
CDR3 DNA: TGTGCCAGTAGTATAGCGTTAGCGGGAGGTAGAGAGCAGTACTTC
CDR3 protein: CASSIALAGGREQYF

D gene: -
clone size: -
J gene: TRBJ1-1
CDR3 length: 14
V gene: TRBV6-6
CDR3 DNA: TGTGCCAGCAGCCTTGACCAGGGTCACACTGAAGCTTTCTTT
CDR3 protein: CASSLDQGHTEAFF

D gene: -
clone size: -
J gene: TRBJ2-7
CDR3 length: 17
V gene: TRBV7-9
CDR3 DNA: TGTGCCAGCAGCTTATTTCCACCGGACACCAACTCCTACGAGCAGTACTTC
CDR3 protein: CASSLFPPDTNSYEQYF

D gene: -
clone size: -
J gene: TRBJ1-6
CDR3 length: 13
V gene: TRBV27
CDR3 DNA: TGTGCCAGCGCTAGACAGGATAATTCACCCCTCCACTTT
CDR3 protein: CASARQDNSPLHF

D gene: -
clone size: -
J gene: TRBJ1-6
CDR3 length: 14
V gene: TRBV2
CDR3 DNA: TGTGCCAGCCGACCCCCCGGGGGTAATTCACCCCTCCACTTT
CDR3 protein: CASRPPGGNSPLHF

D gene: -
clone size: -
J gene: TRBJ2-5
CDR3 length: 16
V gene: TRBV6-1
CDR3 DNA: TGTGCCAGCAGTGAAGGGGGCGGCGTTGGGTCGGAGACCCAGTACTTC
CDR3 protein: CASSEGGGVGSETQYF

D gene: TRBD2
clone size: once
J gene: TRBJ2-3
CDR3 length: 17
V gene: TRBV9
CDR3 DNA: TGTGCCAGCAGCGTAGAGCGACCTAGCGGGAGGGCAGATACGCAGTATTTT
CDR3 protein: CASSVERPSGRADTQYF

D gene: -
clone size: -
J gene: TRBJ2-1
CDR3 length: 15
V gene: TRBV30
CDR3 DNA: TGTGCCTGGAGTGTACACGAGCGGCATTACAATGAGCAGTTCTTC
CDR3 protein: CAWSVHERHYNEQFF

D gene: -
clone size: -
J gene: TRBJ1-2
CDR3 length: 14
V gene: TRBV19
CDR3 DNA: TGTGCCAGTACCCTCAGGACACGGATGAGGGGCTACACCTTC
CDR3 protein: CASTLRTRMRGYTF

D gene: -
clone size: -
J gene: TRBJ2-1
CDR3 length: 13
V gene: TRBV19
CDR3 DNA: TGTGCCAGTAGTACCCGATCGGGGAATGAGCAGTTCTTC
CDR3 protein: CASSTRSGNEQFF

D gene: -
clone size: -
J gene: TRBJ2-7
CDR3 length: 15
V gene: TRBV6-6
CDR3 DNA: TGTGCCAGCAGTTACATGGCGGGGGCGATCTCCGAGCAGTACTTC
CDR3 protein: CASSYMAGAISEQYF

D gene: -
clone size: -
J gene: TRBJ1-5
CDR3 length: 16
V gene: TRBV7-2
CDR3 DNA: TGTGCCAGCAGCGCCCCACAGGGCTCCTTAAGACAGCCCCAGCATTTT
CDR3 protein: CASSAPQGSLRQPQHF

D gene: -
clone size: -
J gene: TRBJ2-7
CDR3 length: 13
V gene: TRBV7-9
CDR3 DNA: TGTGCCAGCAGCTTCCGAGATCCCTACGAGCAGTACTTC
CDR3 protein: CASSFRDPYEQYF

D gene: TRBD2
clone size: -
J gene: TRBJ2-1
CDR3 length: 19
V gene: TRBV10-1
CDR3 DNA: TGCGCCAGCAGTGAGTCTAGACTAGCGGGACGGAGCCACTACAATGAGCAGTTCTTC
CDR3 protein: CASSESRLAGRSHYNEQFF

D gene: -
clone size: -
J gene: TRBJ1-4
CDR3 length: 15
V gene: TRBV5-6
CDR3 DNA: TGTGCCAGCAGCTTGGGGATCCGGGGTCGGGAAAAACTGTTTTTT
CDR3 protein: CASSLGIRGREKLFF

D gene: -
clone size: -
J gene: TRBJ2-7
CDR3 length: 13
V gene: TRBV30
CDR3 DNA: TGTGCCTGGAGTGTATCAGGGAACAACGAGCAGTACTTC
CDR3 protein: CAWSVSGNNEQYF

D gene: -
clone size: -
J gene: TRBJ1-1
CDR3 length: 14
V gene: TRBV19
CDR3 DNA: TGTGCCAGTAGTACCGTCCGCGGGGCGAGTGAAGCTTTCTTT
CDR3 protein: CASSTVRGASEAFF

D gene: -
clone size: once
J gene: TRBJ2-2
CDR3 length: 15
V gene: TRBV9
CDR3 DNA: TGTGCCAGCAGCGAATCTCTAGAGAACACCGGGGAGCTGTTTTTT
CDR3 protein: CASSESLENTGELFF

D gene: -
clone size: -
J gene: TRBJ2-7
CDR3 length: 13
V gene: TRBV4-3
CDR3 DNA: TGCGCCAGCAGCCAAGATGCAGGGTACGAGCAGTACTTC
CDR3 protein: CASSQDAGYEQYF

D gene: TRBD1
clone size: -
J gene: TRBJ1-1
CDR3 length: 15
V gene: TRBV14
CDR3 DNA: TGTGCCAGCAGCCCCGGACAGGGGCCTGACCCTGAAGCTTTCTTT
CDR3 protein: CASSPGQGPDPEAFF

D gene: TRBD1
clone size: -
J gene: TRBJ2-7
CDR3 length: 13
V gene: TRBV6-1
CDR3 DNA: TGTGCCAGCGATGGACAGGGCTATTACGAGCAGTACTTC
CDR3 protein: CASDGQGYYEQYF

D gene: -
clone size: -
J gene: TRBJ2-7
CDR3 length: 13
V gene: TRBV5-4
CDR3 DNA: TGTGCCAGCTCGTGGCAGGCCTCCTACGAGCAGTACTTC
CDR3 protein: CASSWQASYEQYF

D gene: -
clone size: -
J gene: TRBJ2-2
CDR3 length: 15
V gene: TRBV6-6
CDR3 DNA: TGTGCCAGCAGGGTCGGGGAAAGCGACACCGGGGAGCTGTTTTTT
CDR3 protein: CASRVGESDTGELFF

D gene: TRBD2
clone size: -
J gene: TRBJ2-3
CDR3 length: 16
V gene: TRBV13
CDR3 DNA: TGTGCCAGCAGGAGGGGCGGGAGTGACCTCACAGATACGCAGTATTTT
CDR3 protein: CASRRGGSDLTDTQYF

D gene: -
clone size: few
J gene: TRBJ2-2
CDR3 length: 12
V gene: TRBV30
CDR3 DNA: TGTGCCTGGGAAGGAGCGGCCGGGGAGCTGTTTTTT
CDR3 protein: CAWEGAAGELFF

D gene: -
clone size: -
J gene: TRBJ1-1
CDR3 length: 14
V gene: TRBV6-5
CDR3 DNA: TGTGCCAGCAGTTACTCTTCCGTAGACACTGAAGCTTTCTTT
CDR3 protein: CASSYSSVDTEAFF

D gene: -
clone size: -
J gene: TRBJ2-7
CDR3 length: 12
V gene: TRBV11-2
CDR3 DNA: TGTGCCAGCAGTCTTAACAGGGACGAGCAGTACTTC
CDR3 protein: CASSLNRDEQYF

D gene: -
clone size: once
J gene: TRBJ1-1
CDR3 length: 14
V gene: TRBV11-1
CDR3 DNA: TGTGCCAGCAGAAGTCGGGGGGGGAACACTGAAGCTTTCTTT
CDR3 protein: CASRSRGGNTEAFF

D gene: TRBD2
clone size: -
J gene: TRBJ2-6
CDR3 length: 17
V gene: TRBV29-1
CDR3 DNA: TGCAGCGTTGCCGGACTAGCGGGAGTAACTGGGGCCAACGTCCTGACTTTC
CDR3 protein: CSVAGLAGVTGANVLTF

D gene: TRBD2
clone size: -
J gene: TRBJ2-7
CDR3 length: 14
V gene: TRBV7-2
CDR3 DNA: TGTGCCAGCAGCGTAACTAGCGGAACCTACGAGCAGTACTTC
CDR3 protein: CASSVTSGTYEQYF

D gene: -
clone size: -
J gene: TRBJ2-7
CDR3 length: 15
V gene: TRBV30
CDR3 DNA: TGTGCCTGGAGCCGAAGTGGTCAGCGCTCCTACGAGCAGTACTTC
CDR3 protein: CAWSRSGQRSYEQYF

D gene: -
clone size: -
J gene: TRBJ1-4
CDR3 length: 15
V gene: TRBV6-5
CDR3 DNA: TGTGCCAGCAGTTACTCGGAGGGGCGGGGAGAAAAACTGTTTTTT
CDR3 protein: CASSYSEGRGEKLFF

D gene: TRBD2
clone size: -
J gene: TRBJ2-1
CDR3 length: 14
V gene: TRBV9
CDR3 DNA: TGTGCCAGCAGCCTCGGACTAGCGGTCGATGAGCAGTTCTTC
CDR3 protein: CASSLGLAVDEQFF

D gene: TRBD1
clone size: -
J gene: TRBJ1-1
CDR3 length: 18
V gene: TRBV30
CDR3 DNA: TGTGCCTGGAGTGAATCGAACCGGGACAGGGTGCTTGGAACTGAAGCTTTCTTT
CDR3 protein: CAWSESNRDRVLGTEAFF

D gene: TRBD2
clone size: -
J gene: TRBJ2-7
CDR3 length: 16
V gene: TRBV27
CDR3 DNA: TGTGCCAGCAGCCTAGACGGGACTAGCGGGGCCTACGAGCAGTACTTC
CDR3 protein: CASSLDGTSGAYEQYF

D gene: TRBD1
clone size: -
J gene: TRBJ1-4
CDR3 length: 16
V gene: TRBV18
CDR3 DNA: TGTGCCAGCTCATCCTACAGGGGGTCAACTAATGAAAAACTGTTTTTT
CDR3 protein: CASSSYRGSTNEKLFF

D gene: -
clone size: -
J gene: TRBJ1-1
CDR3 length: 12
V gene: TRBV7-9
CDR3 DNA: TGTGCCAGCAGCTTATACGGCACTGAAGCTTTCTTT
CDR3 protein: CASSLYGTEAFF

D gene: -
clone size: once
J gene: TRBJ1-1
CDR3 length: 15
V gene: TRBV27
CDR3 DNA: TGTGCCAGCAGTTTATCTCCAGGGATGGGCACTGAAGCTTTCTTT
CDR3 protein: CASSLSPGMGTEAFF

D gene: TRBD2
clone size: -
J gene: TRBJ2-3
CDR3 length: 16
V gene: TRBV9
CDR3 DNA: TGTGCCAGCAGCGTAGAAGGCGGGGGGGGCACAGATACGCAGTATTTT
CDR3 protein: CASSVEGGGGTDTQYF